The 32 T cell receptor beta chains below come from one sample, sequenced in a study of blood T cell repertoires in COVID-19. Method: immunoSEQ multiplex PCR; TCRdb's copy keeps in-frame clones and lacks some. Counted here are more than 110,000 clones, roughly three quarters occurring once; the ten biggest clones make up 5% to 6.5%. Sequencing was done on a sample of PBMCs or T cells enriched from blood (not recorded which). The receptors shown here come from a woman between 50 and 59 years old who had recovered from COVID-19.

Only one count was recorded for this clone. Because the CDR3 is missing its conserved closing phenylalanine or tryptophan, this is likely a read error. It is unclear where the CDR3 begins or ends on the DNA, so no DNA is shown, and the CDR3 is as TCRdb lists it. The chain joins TRBV7-9 to TRBJ1-1; the table's D call, TRBD1, has no DNA check behind it. The CDR3 adds up to 14 amino acids, both ends counted. Germline assignment: CDR1 SEHNR and CDR2 FQNEAQ (reference sequence). CDR3 sequence reads: CASSLDAGGAVFRL.

The chain links TRBV6-1 to TRBJ1-4; TRBD1 might be the D (5 bases). V was clipped by 0 bases and J by 7 bases, with 12 bases between them. The CDR3 consists of 15 residues. CDR1 and CDR2 (germline): MNHNS, SASEGT. The CDR3 DNA reads TGTGCCAGCAGTGAAGCCCGCCAGGGATCTGAAAAACTGTTTTTT. Translated, it gives CASSEARQGSEKLFF.

J is TRBJ2-1 and V is TRBV11-3, with TRBD2 as a possible D gene (6 bases). Trimming left V 0 bases short and J 1 base short, with 7 bases between. Germline V gives CDR1 SGHNT, CDR2 YENEEA. The CDR3 extends over 15 amino acids. The CDR3 DNA follows: TGTGCCAGCAGCTTAGAACGGGGGTCCTACAATGAGCAGTTCTTC. Amino acid sequence: CASSLERGSYNEQFF.

The chain has TRBV7-2 and TRBJ2-7, with D perhaps matching TRBD2 (5 bases). Germline V gene data show CDR1 as SGHTA and CDR2 as FQGNSA. The V end lost 6 bases, the J end lost 4 bases, and 10 bases lay between the germline ends. This CDR3 is 12 amino acids long. The CDR3 bases are TGTGCCAGCAGACATAGCGCGTACGAGCAGTACTTC. This sequence encodes CASRHSAYEQYF. The full variable domain, in which reference TRBV7-2 and TRBJ2-7 provide the parts outside the CDR3, is GAGVSQSPSNKVTEKGKDVELRCDPISGHTALYWYRQSLGQGLEFLIYFQGNSAPDKSGLPSDRFSAERTGGSVSTLTIQRTQQEDSAVYLCASRHSAYEQYFGPGTRLTVT.

The V gene is TRBV5-1, the J gene TRBJ2-7, with D perhaps TRBD1 (5 bases). There are 14 residues in the CDR3. Germline CDR1 reads SGHRS; CDR2 reads YFSETQ. The V end lost 1 base, the J end lost 0 bases, and 8 bases lay between the germline ends. The CDR3 sequence is CASSLKDNSYEQYF. The CDR3, as DNA: TGCGCCAGCAGCTTGAAGGACAACTCCTACGAGCAGTACTTC.

The chain carries TRBV4-1 and TRBJ2-2; 8 bases agree with TRBD2. V lost 5 bases, J lost 7 bases, and 9 bases stayed unmatched. The CDR3 loop spans 15 amino acids. Per the germline V gene, CDR1 is MGHRA and CDR2 is YSYEKL. Here the CDR3 DNA reads TGCGCCAGCAGCGGGACTAAAGCGGGGGACGGGGAGCTGTTTTTT. This translates into CASSGTKAGDGELFF.

Remarks on this clone: This CDR3 is also generated by other DNA sequences in the sample. CDR3 DNA: TGTGCCAGCAGTTGGGGACAGGGAGAGACCCAGTACTTC. This encodes CASSWGQGETQYF. The chain uses TRBV12-3 or TRBV12-4 and TRBJ2-5; TRBD1 matches 9 bases. The CDR3 covers 13 residues. The ends lost 4 bases at V and 4 bases at J; junction bases unmatched: 1.

This clone has just a few counts. The chain recombines TRBV5-1 with TRBJ2-1, with no clear D. Trimming stripped 7 bases from V and 6 bases from J, with 11 bases between. The V gene's germline CDR1 is SGHRS and CDR2 YFSETQ. There are 12 residues in the CDR3. The CDR3 loop is CASAPGSNEQFF. CDR3 nucleotides: TGCGCCAGCGCTCCCGGGTCCAATGAGCAGTTCTTC.

This clone has a count of ten or more. Other nucleotide sequences from this sample produce the same CDR3. The rearrangement links TRBV14 to TRBJ2-2, with TRBD2 as a possible D gene (6 bases). V shed 4 bases and J shed 5 bases, with 8 bases lying between them. Germline CDR1 SGHDN, CDR2 FVKESK. The CDR3 is made up of 13 amino acids. CDR3 in amino acids: CASSRGETGELFF. The CDR3, as DNA: TGTGCCAGCAGCCGGGGGGAAACCGGGGAGCTGTTTTTT.

The chain joins TRBV27 to TRBJ1-6, with D perhaps matching TRBD1 (5 bases). CDR1 and CDR2 from the germline V gene are MNHEY and SMNVEV (reference sequence). CDR3 length: 13 residues. V was trimmed by 7 bases and J by 7 bases, leaving 11 bases between them. DNA of the CDR3: TGTGCCAGCAAGGGGCAGGCCAATTCACCCCTCCACTTT. This translates into CASKGQANSPLHF.

This chain connects TRBV7-3 to TRBJ2-3, with TRBD1 as a possible D gene (5 bases). Germline V gene data show CDR1 as SGHTA and CDR2 as FQGTGA. V gave up 4 bases and J gave up 6 bases, with 11 bases separating them. The CDR3 runs 13 residues. The CDR3 sequence: CASSSDIFDTQYF. The CDR3 nucleotides are TGTGCCAGCAGCTCGGACATCTTCGATACGCAGTATTTT.

In nucleotides, the CDR3 is TGTGCCAGCAGCGGCCGGTATTGGGCGGGGGATAAAGAGACCCAGTACTTC. Its translation is CASSGRYWAGDKETQYF. J is TRBJ2-5 and V is TRBV5-6, with TRBD2 matching 7 bases. Germline CDR1 and CDR2: SGHDT and YYEEEE. CDR3 length: 17 amino acids. V shed 4 bases and J 3 bases; nucleotides not matched to a gene: 15.

This clone was seen only once. The rearrangement links TRBV7-3 to TRBJ2-3, with a tentative D call TRBD1 (5 bases). The germline V and J ends were trimmed by 6 bases and 2 bases, with 12 bases remaining between them. This CDR3 is 14 amino acids long. CDR1 and CDR2 (germline): SGHTA, FQGTGA. CDR3 in amino acids: CASSHSTATDTQYF. The CDR3 DNA is TGTGCCAGCAGTCACTCGACAGCCACAGATACGCAGTATTTT.

The rearrangement links TRBV4-1 to TRBJ1-4, with 10 bases aligning to TRBD1. Germline loops: CDR1 MGHRA, CDR2 YSYEKL. CDR3 length: 16 amino acids. With V trimmed by 1 base and J by 7 bases, 6 bases remained unmatched. CDR3 sequence reads: CASSQGGTGVGEKLFF. In nucleotides, the CDR3 is TGCGCCAGCAGCCAAGGCGGGACAGGGGTTGGTGAAAAACTGTTTTTT.

The rearrangement joins TRBV7-9 to TRBJ2-1, with 9 bases that match TRBD1. V dropped 5 bases and J dropped 4; count of bases not matched to a gene: 6. CDR1 and CDR2 (germline): SEHNR, FQNEAQ (reference sequence). The length of the CDR3 is 15 residues. CDR3 loop: CASSTPGTGYNEQFF. CDR3 sequence (DNA): TGTGCCAGCAGCACCCCCGGGACAGGGTACAATGAGCAGTTCTTC. Full variable domain (missing parts from reference TRBV7-9 and TRBJ2-1): DTGVSQNPRHKITKRGQNVTFRCDPISEHNRLYWYRQTLGQGPEFLTYFQNEAQLEKSRLLSDRFSAERPKGSFSTLEIQRTEQGDSAMYLCASSTPGTGYNEQFFGPGTRLTVL.

The V gene is TRBV3-1 (or the pseudogene TRBV3-2), the J gene TRBJ1-1; tentatively, D is TRBD1 (5 bases). This CDR3 is built from 14 residues. The V and J ends lost 7 bases and 0 bases respectively, with 12 bases between them. Germline CDR1 is LGHDT and CDR2 is YNNKEL (reference sequence). The CDR3 bases are TGTGCCAGCACTCGAAGGGGTATGAACACTGAAGCTTTCTTT. Its protein is CASTRRGMNTEAFF.

This sequence joins TRBV5-6 and TRBJ1-5, with TRBD1 matching over 12 bases. This CDR3 has 19 residues. V lost 1 base and J lost 2; bases outside the gene matches: 10. Looked up from germline, CDR1 is SGHDT and CDR2 is YYEEEE. The CDR3 loop reads CASSLRLGTGGQGNQPQHF. The CDR3 bases are TGTGCCAGCAGCTTGAGGTTGGGGACAGGGGGCCAGGGCAATCAGCCCCAGCATTTT.

This chain joins TRBV6-2 or TRBV6-3 and TRBJ1-1; tentatively, D is TRBD1 (5 bases). Trimming stripped 6 bases from V and 0 bases from J, with 14 bases between. The CDR3 consists of 15 residues. Germline V gene sequence: CDR1 MNHEY, CDR2 SVGEGT. CDR3 nucleotide sequence: TGTGCCAGCAGCCCCACTCGACAGATGAACACTGAAGCTTTCTTT. As protein: CASSPTRQMNTEAFF.

This rearrangement joins TRBV28 to TRBJ2-5; 9 positions match TRBD2. Looked up from germline, CDR1 is MDHEN and CDR2 is SYDVKM. This CDR3 has 17 amino acids. V lost 6 bases, J lost 0 bases, and 11 bases stayed unmatched. CDR3 coding DNA: TGTGCCAGCAGCACCCTCGGGGTAGCGGGGGACCAAGAGACCCAGTACTTC. Amino acid sequence: CASSTLGVAGDQETQYF.

The chain carries TRBV19 and TRBJ2-4, with 7 bases aligning to TRBD1. Germline V gene data show CDR1 as LNHDA and CDR2 as SQIVND (reference sequence). This CDR3 comprises 20 residues. The junction had 23 bases not matched to a gene; V was cut back by 6 bases and J by 3 bases. Here the CDR3 DNA reads TGTGCCAGTAGCGGTGACAGGGTCGTGTCTCTCCCCCTCGACAAAAACATTCAGTACTTC. It codes for CASSGDRVVSLPLDKNIQYF.

The CDR3 here is CASSAQGYQETQYF. The CDR3 DNA sequence: TGTGCCAGCAGTGCCCAGGGTTACCAAGAGACCCAGTACTTC. The chain carries TRBV2 and TRBJ2-5; a possible D gene is TRBD1 (5 bases). The CDR3 is made up of 14 amino acids. Germline values: CDR1 SNHLY, CDR2 FYNNEI. The V end was cut by 4 bases, the J end by 0 bases, with 9 bases between.

Only a few counts were recorded for this clone. The chain links TRBV7-9 to TRBJ1-1, with D uncertain. V lost 0 bases, J lost 1 base, and 9 bases lay in between. Germline V gives CDR1 SEHNR, CDR2 FQNEAQ (reference sequence). There are 15 residues in the CDR3. The CDR3 loop reads CASSLALAENTEAFF. For the CDR3, the DNA is TGTGCCAGCAGCTTAGCCCTGGCGGAGAACACTGAAGCTTTCTTT.

The chain carries TRBV19 and TRBJ1-2; 8 nucleotides agree with TRBD1. The J segment lost 0 bases and the V segment lost 5 bases, leaving 5 bases of the junction unmatched. CDR3 length: 15 amino acids. CDR1 and CDR2 (germline): LNHDA, SQIVND (reference sequence). CDR3 loop: CASSGQGAPNYGYTF. CDR3 coding DNA: TGTGCCAGTAGTGGGCAGGGGGCGCCTAACTATGGCTACACCTTC.

The rearrangement joins TRBV7-9 to TRBJ1-5, with unresolved D. Looked up from germline, CDR1 is SEHNR and CDR2 is FQNEAQ (reference sequence). Trimming stripped 5 bases from V and 5 bases from J, with 10 bases between. This CDR3 contains 13 residues. DNA for the CDR3: TGTGCCAGCAGCCCTCGCCAGGATCAGCCCCAGCATTTT. Protein product: CASSPRQDQPQHF. The complete variable domain, with remaining parts taken from reference TRBV7-9 and TRBJ1-5, reads DTGVSQNPRHKITKRGQNVTFRCDPISEHNRLYWYRQTLGQGPEFLTYFQNEAQLEKSRLLSDRFSAERPKGSFSTLEIQRTEQGDSAMYLCASSPRQDQPQHFGDGTRLSIL.

The chain employs TRBV11-3 and TRBJ1-1; TRBD1 matches 7 bases. V trimming: 8 bases; J trimming: 4 bases; junction bases outside the gene matches: 10. The CDR3 spans 14 residues. Germline V gene lookup returns CDR1 SGHNT and CDR2 YENEEA. The CDR3 DNA reads TGTGCCAGCTCACCGGACAGGTACTCCACTGAAGCTTTCTTT. Amino acid sequence: CASSPDRYSTEAFF.

The gene calls are TRBV6-5 and TRBJ2-7, with TRBD1 as a possible D gene (5 bases). The CDR3 spans 12 residues. The V gene's germline CDR1 is MNHEY and CDR2 SVGAGI. With 4 bases removed from V and 2 bases from J, the gap between germline ends came to 6 bases. DNA for the CDR3: TGTGCCAGCAGTTTGACAGCCTACGAGCAGTACGTC. It is translated as CASSLTAYEQYV.

This chain uses TRBV28 with TRBJ1-4; D might be TRBD1 (5 bases). Trimming removed 7 bases from V and 8 bases from J, with 14 bases in between. CDR1 and CDR2 (germline): MDHEN, SYDVKM. This CDR3 spans 13 amino acids. CDR3 nucleotides: TGTGCCAGCATCAGGGCTCGAAGGGAAAAACTGTTTTTT. Encoded protein: CASIRARREKLFF. The variable domain in full, with the rest retrieved from reference TRBV28 and TRBJ1-4, is DVKVTQSSRYLVKRTGEKVFLECVQDMDHENMFWYRQDPGLGLRLIYFSYDVKMKEKGDIPEGYSVSREKKERFSLILESASTNQTSMYLCASIRARREKLFFGSGTQLSVL.

The gene calls are TRBV5-4 and TRBJ2-3, with 7 bases matching TRBD2. The germline V gene encodes CDR1 SGHNT and CDR2 YYREEE (reference sequence). This CDR3 is 14 amino acids long. Trimming cost V 6 bases and J 6 bases; bases outside gene matches: 10. In nucleotides, the CDR3 is TGTGCCAGCACCTGGGGGGGGAGATCTGATACGCAGTATTTT. Its translation is CASTWGGRSDTQYF.

This clone was observed a handful of times. This rearrangement joins TRBV28 to TRBJ1-2; D may be TRBD1 (6 bases). Trimming shortened V by 7 bases and J by 6 bases, and 21 bases separated the two germline ends. CDR1 MDHEN and CDR2 SYDVKM come from the germline V gene. This CDR3 contains 15 residues. The CDR3 reads CASTTAWAGADGYTF. The CDR3 coding sequence is TGTGCCAGCACCACGGCTTGGGCAGGGGCGGATGGCTACACCTTC.

J is TRBJ2-3 and V is TRBV5-4; possible D gene TRBD1, 5 bases. This CDR3 spans 15 amino acids. V lost 4 bases and J 6 bases, leaving 18 bases between the germline ends. Germline V gene sequence: CDR1 SGHNT, CDR2 YYREEE (reference sequence). The CDR3 region is CASSIPGHVSDTQYF. The CDR3 nucleotides read TGTGCCAGCAGCATCCCTGGACACGTTAGCGATACGCAGTATTTT.

This clone was observed a handful of times. The V gene is TRBV11-2, the J gene TRBJ2-7; TRBD1 is a possible D gene (5 bases). The CDR3 contains 14 residues. Trimming pared 3 bases from V and 2 bases from J, leaving 11 bases between. Germline values: CDR1 SGHAT, CDR2 FQNNGV. CDR3 sequence: CASSLPTATYEQYF. The DNA of the CDR3 is TGTGCCAGCAGCTTGCCGACAGCGACCTACGAGCAGTACTTC.

V and J are TRBV19 and TRBJ2-5, with D hard to call. Trimming took off 6 bases at V and 2 bases at J, with 10 bases between the two ends. Looked up from germline, CDR1 is LNHDA and CDR2 is SQIVND (reference sequence). CDR3 length: 13 amino acids. The DNA for the CDR3 is TGTGCCAGTAGCCGTAAGACTCAAGAGACCCAGTACTTC. This codes for CASSRKTQETQYF.